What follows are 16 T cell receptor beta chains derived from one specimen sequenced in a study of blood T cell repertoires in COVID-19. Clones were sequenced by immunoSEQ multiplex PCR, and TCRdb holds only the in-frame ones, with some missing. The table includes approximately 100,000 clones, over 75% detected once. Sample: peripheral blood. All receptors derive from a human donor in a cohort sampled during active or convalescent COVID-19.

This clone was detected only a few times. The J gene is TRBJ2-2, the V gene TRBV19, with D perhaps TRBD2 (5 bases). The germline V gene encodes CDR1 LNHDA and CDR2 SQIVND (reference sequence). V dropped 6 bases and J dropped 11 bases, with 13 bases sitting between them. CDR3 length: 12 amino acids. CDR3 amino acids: CASRMPEGELFF. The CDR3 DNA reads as TGTGCCAGTAGGATGCCCGAGGGTGAGCTGTTTTTT.

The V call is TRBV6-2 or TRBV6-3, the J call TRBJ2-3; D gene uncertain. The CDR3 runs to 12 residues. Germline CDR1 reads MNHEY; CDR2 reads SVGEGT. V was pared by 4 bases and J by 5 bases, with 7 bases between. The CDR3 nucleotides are TGTGCCAGCAGTTTACTCCGAGATACGCAGTATTTT. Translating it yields CASSLLRDTQYF.

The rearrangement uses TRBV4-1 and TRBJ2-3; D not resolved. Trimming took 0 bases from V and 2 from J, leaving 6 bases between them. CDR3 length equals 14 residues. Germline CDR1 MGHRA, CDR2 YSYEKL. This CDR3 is CASSQDRYTDTQYF. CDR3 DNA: TGCGCCAGCAGCCAAGACAGGTACACAGATACGCAGTATTTT.

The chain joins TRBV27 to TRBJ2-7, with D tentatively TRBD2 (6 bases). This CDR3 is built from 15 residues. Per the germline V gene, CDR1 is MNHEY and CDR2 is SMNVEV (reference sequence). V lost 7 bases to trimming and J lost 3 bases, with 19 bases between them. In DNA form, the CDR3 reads TGTGCCAGCATCCCCCCAGCGGGTAGTGGCTACGAGCAGTACTTC. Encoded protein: CASIPPAGSGYEQYF.

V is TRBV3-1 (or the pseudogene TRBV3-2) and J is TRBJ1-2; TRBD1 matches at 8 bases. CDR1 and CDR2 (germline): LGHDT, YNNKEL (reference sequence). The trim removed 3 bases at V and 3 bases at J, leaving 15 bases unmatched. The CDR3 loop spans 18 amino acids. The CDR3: CASSHSPDLQGADYGYTF. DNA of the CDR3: TGTGCCAGCAGCCATTCCCCTGACCTCCAGGGGGCGGACTATGGCTACACCTTC.

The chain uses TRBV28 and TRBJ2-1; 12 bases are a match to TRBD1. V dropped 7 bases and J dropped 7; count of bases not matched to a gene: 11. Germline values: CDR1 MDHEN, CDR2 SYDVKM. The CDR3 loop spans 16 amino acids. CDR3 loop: CASTQRRGQGANEQFF. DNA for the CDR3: TGTGCCAGCACTCAGCGCCGGGGACAGGGGGCGAATGAGCAGTTCTTC.

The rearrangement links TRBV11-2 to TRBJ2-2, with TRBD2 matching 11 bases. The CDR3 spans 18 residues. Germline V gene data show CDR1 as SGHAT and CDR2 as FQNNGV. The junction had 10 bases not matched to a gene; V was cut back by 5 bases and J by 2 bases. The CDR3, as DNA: TGTGCCAGCAGCACCTTTAGCGGGGGGGAAGAAAACACCGGGGAGCTGTTTTTT. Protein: CASSTFSGGEENTGELFF.

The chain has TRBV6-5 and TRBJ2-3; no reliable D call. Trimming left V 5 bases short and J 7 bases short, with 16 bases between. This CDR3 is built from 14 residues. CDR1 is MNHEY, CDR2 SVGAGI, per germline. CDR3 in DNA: TGTGCCAGCAGTCTCGCGAACCCTCCACATACGCAGTATTTT. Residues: CASSLANPPHTQYF.

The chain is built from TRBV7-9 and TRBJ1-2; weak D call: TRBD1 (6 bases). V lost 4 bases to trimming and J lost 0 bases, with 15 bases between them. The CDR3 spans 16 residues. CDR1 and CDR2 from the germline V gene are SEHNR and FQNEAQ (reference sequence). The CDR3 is CASSWGQAGPNYGYTF. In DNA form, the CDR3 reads TGTGCCAGCAGCTGGGGGCAGGCGGGCCCTAACTATGGCTACACCTTC.

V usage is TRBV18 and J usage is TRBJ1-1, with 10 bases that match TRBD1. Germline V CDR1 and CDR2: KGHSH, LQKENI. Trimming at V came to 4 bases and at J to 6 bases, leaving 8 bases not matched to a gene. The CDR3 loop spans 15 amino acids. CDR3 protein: CASSRTGQGEAEAFF. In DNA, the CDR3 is TGTGCCAGCTCACGGACTGGACAGGGGGAAGCTGAAGCTTTCTTT. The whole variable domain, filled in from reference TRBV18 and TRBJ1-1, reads NAGVMQNPRHLVRRRGQEARLRCSPMKGHSHVYWYRQLPEEGLKFMVYLQKENIIDESGMPKERFSAEFPKEGPSILRIQQVVRGDSAAYFCASSRTGQGEAEAFFGQGTRLTVV.

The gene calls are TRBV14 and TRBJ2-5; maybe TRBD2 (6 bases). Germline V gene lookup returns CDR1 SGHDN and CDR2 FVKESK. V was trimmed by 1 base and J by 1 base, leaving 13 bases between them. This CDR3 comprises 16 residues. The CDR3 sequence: CASSQVVRGLQETQYF. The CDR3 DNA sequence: TGTGCCAGCAGCCAAGTAGTTCGGGGACTCCAAGAGACCCAGTACTTC.

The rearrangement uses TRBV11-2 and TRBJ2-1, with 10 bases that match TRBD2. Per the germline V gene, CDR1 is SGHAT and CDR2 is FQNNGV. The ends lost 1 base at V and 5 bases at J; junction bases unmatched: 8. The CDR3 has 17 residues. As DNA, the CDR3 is TGTGCCAGCAGCTTAGTAGGTGGGCTAGCGGGGGACAATGAGCAGTTCTTC. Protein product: CASSLVGGLAGDNEQFF.

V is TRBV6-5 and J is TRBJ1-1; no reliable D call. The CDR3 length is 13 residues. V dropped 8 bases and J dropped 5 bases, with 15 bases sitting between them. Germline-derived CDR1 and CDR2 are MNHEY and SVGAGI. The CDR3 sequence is CASSYSGRTEAFF. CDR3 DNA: TGTGCCAGCTCTTACTCGGGGAGAACTGAAGCTTTCTTT.

The CDR3 DNA follows: TGTGCCAGCAGCCAAGGAGTCTATGGCTACACCTTC. This translates into CASSQGVYGYTF. The rearrangement links TRBV4-2 to TRBJ1-2; D is unresolved. The ends were cut back, 1 base at V and 4 bases at J, with 4 bases in the middle. This CDR3 has 12 residues. In germline, CDR1 is LGHNA, CDR2 YNFKEQ.

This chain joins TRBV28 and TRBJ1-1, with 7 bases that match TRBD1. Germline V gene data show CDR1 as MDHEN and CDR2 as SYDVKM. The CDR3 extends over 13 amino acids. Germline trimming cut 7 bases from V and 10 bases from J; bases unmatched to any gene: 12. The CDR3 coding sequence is TGTGCCAGCACCACCCCCACAGGGGAAGGAGCTTTCTTT. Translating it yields CASTTPTGEGAFF.

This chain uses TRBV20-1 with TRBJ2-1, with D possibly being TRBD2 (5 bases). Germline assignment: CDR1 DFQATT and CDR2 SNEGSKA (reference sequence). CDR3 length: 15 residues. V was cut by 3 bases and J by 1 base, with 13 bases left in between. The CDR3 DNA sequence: TGCAGTGCTAGTGGCAGCCGAGGGTCCTACAATGAGCAGTTCTTC. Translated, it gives CSASGSRGSYNEQFF.